What follows are 6 T cell receptor beta chains derived from one specimen sequenced in a study of blood T cell repertoires in COVID-19. Some clones are missing from TCRdb's copy, which holds only in-frame ones; the method was immunoSEQ multiplex PCR. The repertoire includes 55,000 to 65,000 clones, about 90% of them detected once, and about 7.2% sits in the top ten. The specimen sequenced was peripheral blood. The receptors here all came from a man between 60 and 75 years old with active or convalescent COVID-19.

This rearrangement joins TRBV30 to TRBJ1-5, with 10 bases lining up with TRBD1. The germline CDR1 and CDR2 sequences are GTSNPN and SVGIG (reference sequence). CDR3 length: 15 amino acids. Trimming cost V 5 bases and J 2 bases; bases outside gene matches: 6. CDR3: CAWDRDRGGNQPQHF. Written as DNA, the CDR3 is TGTGCCTGGGACCGGGACAGGGGCGGCAATCAGCCCCAGCATTTT.

CDR3 coding DNA: TGCAGCGTTAGTTGGCTTAATGAAAAACTGTTTTTT. Translation gives CSVSWLNEKLFF. The chain is built from TRBV29-1 and TRBJ1-4; the D is unclear. Germline V gene data show CDR1 as SQVTM and CDR2 as ANQGSEA. The V end lost 5 bases, the J end lost 4 bases, and 8 bases lay between the germline ends. This CDR3 comprises 12 residues. The complete variable domain, with remaining parts taken from reference TRBV29-1 and TRBJ1-4, reads SAVISQKPSRDICQRGTSLTIQCQVDSQVTMMFWYRQQPGQSLTLIATANQGSEATYESGFVIDKFPISRPNLTFSTLTVSNMSPEDSSIYLCSVSWLNEKLFFGSGTQLSVL.

J is TRBJ1-1 and V is TRBV11-2; TRBD1 aligns across 8 bases. Germline CDR1 and CDR2: SGHAT and FQNNGV. Trimming at V came to 2 bases and at J to 5 bases, leaving 16 bases not matched to a gene. The CDR3 sequence is 18 residues long. Here the CDR3 reads CASSLLPWTGRGFTEAFF. The CDR3 bases are TGTGCCAGCAGCTTACTTCCCTGGACAGGGCGGGGATTTACTGAAGCTTTCTTT. The whole variable domain, filled in from reference TRBV11-2 and TRBJ1-1, reads EAGVAQSPRYKIIEKRQSVAFWCNPISGHATLYWYQQILGQGPKLLIQFQNNGVVDDSQLPKDRFSAERLKGVDSTLKIQPAKLEDSAVYLCASSLLPWTGRGFTEAFFGQGTRLTVV.

V gene TRBV19 combines with J gene TRBJ2-2; TRBD1 matches at 11 bases. The V segment lost 6 bases and the J segment 8 bases; nucleotides outside the gene matches: 11. Looked up from germline, CDR1 is LNHDA and CDR2 is SQIVND (reference sequence). The CDR3 sequence is 16 residues long. The CDR3 DNA sequence: TGTGCCAGTAGCCGAAGAGGGACAGGGGGACGGGGGGAGCTGTTTTTT. Translation: CASSRRGTGGRGELFF.

V usage is TRBV4-1 and J usage is TRBJ2-4; D is possibly TRBD2 (7 bases). The V gene lost 0 bases and the J gene lost 1 base, with 13 bases spanning the gap. The CDR3 is 17 residues long. CDR1 and CDR2 from the germline V gene are MGHRA and YSYEKL. CDR3 bases: TGCGCCAGCAGCCAAGACGGCGGGGGCTCGGCCAAAAACATTCAGTACTTC. It encodes CASSQDGGGSAKNIQYF.

The chain links TRBV9 to TRBJ2-1; the match to TRBD1 covers 10 bases. The germline V gene has CDR1 SGDLS and CDR2 YYNGEE. The CDR3 covers 15 residues. The J segment lost 5 bases and the V segment lost 3 bases, leaving 5 bases of the junction unmatched. DNA of the CDR3: TGTGCCAGCAGCGGAGGACAGGGGGTAAACAATGAGCAGTTCTTC. Its protein is CASSGGQGVNNEQFF.